Shown below are 30 T cell receptor beta chains from a single sample sequenced in a study of blood T cell repertoires in COVID-19. Sequenced by immunoSEQ multiplex PCR; TCRdb stores in-frame clones only, minus some. Of 100,000 or so clones detected, 92% appear once; the ten largest clones hold 5.7%. The specimen sequenced was peripheral blood. The receptor source for this set is a man aged 50-60 years with active COVID-19.

The chain is built from TRBV6-6 and TRBJ1-1, with D possibly matching TRBD1 (6 bases). Germline V lookup: CDR1 MNHNY, CDR2 SVGAGI (reference sequence). V was clipped by 6 bases and J by 14 bases, with 19 bases between them. There are 12 residues in the CDR3. The CDR3 DNA follows: TGTGCCAGCAGCCGTCGGGGGGGCGATCCGTTCTTT. This encodes CASSRRGGDPFF.

V gene TRBV7-6 combines with J gene TRBJ2-1; D perhaps matches TRBD2 (5 bases). This CDR3 has 12 amino acids. With 1 base removed from V and 9 bases from J, the gap between germline ends came to 7 bases. Germline V lookup: CDR1 SGHVS, CDR2 FNYEAQ. DNA for the CDR3: TGTGCCAGCAGCTTAGGAGGGTTTGAGCAGTTCTTC. Translated, it gives CASSLGGFEQFF. Complete variable domain (other parts from reference TRBV7-6 and TRBJ2-1): GAGVSQSPRYKVTKRGQDVALRCDPISGHVSLYWYRQALGQGPEFLTYFNYEAQQDKSGLPNDRFSAERPEGSISTLTIQRTEQRDSAMYRCASSLGGFEQFFGPGTRLTVL.

CDR3 sequence reads: CATSSQQGILYEQYF. The CDR3 DNA reads TGTGCCACCAGCAGTCAACAGGGAATTTTATACGAGCAGTACTTC. The chain joins TRBV15 to TRBJ2-7, with a possible D match to TRBD1 (6 bases). The length of the CDR3 is 15 residues. Germline CDR1 LNHNV, CDR2 YYDKDF (reference sequence). Trimming took 3 bases from V and 4 from J, leaving 16 bases between them.

The chain recombines TRBV5-1 with TRBJ2-4; 7 bases align to TRBD1. V dropped 5 bases and J dropped 3; count of bases not matched to a gene: 5. The CDR3 sequence is 14 residues long. Germline CDR1 reads SGHRS; CDR2 reads YFSETQ. The CDR3 DNA reads TGCGCCAGCAGAGAAGGGGACAGCAAAAACATTCAGTACTTC. Translation gives CASREGDSKNIQYF. Full variable domain (outside the CDR3, taken from reference TRBV5-1 and TRBJ2-4): KAGVTQTPRYLIKTRGQQVTLSCSPISGHRSVSWYQQTPGQGLQFLFEYFSETQRNKGNFPGRFSGRQFSNSRSEMNVSTLELGDSALYLCASREGDSKNIQYFGAGTRLSVL.

This clone was detected only once. The rearrangement joins TRBV9 to TRBJ1-5; D remains ambiguous. Germline values: CDR1 SGDLS, CDR2 YYNGEE. The germline V and J ends were trimmed by 0 bases and 1 base, with 8 bases remaining between them. The CDR3 has 15 residues. Here the CDR3 reads CASSVGVESNQPQHF. The DNA for the CDR3 is TGTGCCAGCAGCGTAGGGGTGGAGAGCAATCAGCCCCAGCATTTT.

The chain employs TRBV5-8 and TRBJ1-1; D possibly corresponds to TRBD1 (6 bases). The CDR3 is 14 residues long. Trimming shortened V by 2 bases and J by 3 bases, and 11 bases separated the two germline ends. Per germline, CDR1 SGHTS and CDR2 YDEGEE. CDR3 amino acids: CASSFRGGDTEAFF. The CDR3 nucleotides read TGTGCCAGCAGCTTCCGAGGGGGGGACACTGAAGCTTTCTTT.

The chain carries TRBV14 and TRBJ2-1; 9 nucleotides line up with TRBD1. V was pared by 1 base and J by 5 bases, with 3 bases of the junction left unmatched. Germline V gives CDR1 SGHDN, CDR2 FVKESK. The length of the CDR3 is 15 residues. CDR3 sequence reads: CASSQGGTGNNEQFF. CDR3 DNA sequence: TGTGCCAGCAGCCAAGGCGGGACAGGGAACAATGAGCAGTTCTTC. The full variable domain, with the rest looked up from reference TRBV14 and TRBJ2-1, is EAGVTQFPSHSVIEKGQTVTLRCDPISGHDNLYWYRRVMGKEIKFLLHFVKESKQDESGMPNNRFLAERTGGTYSTLKVQPAELEDSGVYFCASSQGGTGNNEQFFGPGTRLTVL.

The chain employs TRBV24-1 and TRBJ2-3; 10 bases line up with TRBD2. Germline values: CDR1 KGHDR, CDR2 SFDVKD. The CDR3 is 14 residues long. Trimming at V came to 6 bases and at J to 2 bases, leaving 1 base not matched to a gene. CDR3 bases: TGTGCCACCAGTCTAGCGGGAGTCACAGATACGCAGTATTTT. Amino acids: CATSLAGVTDTQYF.

This clone appeared once. V usage is TRBV28 and J usage is TRBJ1-4, with 8 nucleotides matching TRBD1. V was pared by 5 bases and J by 8 bases, with 13 bases of the junction left unmatched. The germline gives CDR1 MDHEN, CDR2 SYDVKM. The CDR3 consists of 16 residues. The CDR3 region has the DNA TGTGCCAGCAGTCTCCCTGGACAGGGACAATACGAAAAACTGTTTTTT. It is translated as CASSLPGQGQYEKLFF.

V gene TRBV28 combines with J gene TRBJ2-3; TRBD2 agrees at 9 bases. V was clipped by 6 bases and J by 4 bases; unmatched bases: 8. CDR1 and CDR2 from the germline V gene are MDHEN and SYDVKM. This CDR3 contains 15 residues. The CDR3 sequence: CASRGSGTSSDTQYF. CDR3 DNA sequence: TGTGCCAGCAGGGGTTCCGGGACTAGCTCAGATACGCAGTATTTT.

This sequence joins TRBV10-3 and TRBJ1-2; D remains unclear. The CDR3 covers 15 residues. Trimming stripped 4 bases from V and 8 bases from J, with 20 bases between. Germline lookup yields CDR1 ENHRY and CDR2 SYGVKD. The CDR3, as DNA: TGTGCCATCAGTGCGGGTAATAGGGAGCAGGCAGGCTACACCTTC. Protein product: CAISAGNREQAGYTF.

This clone was seen once. The rearrangement links TRBV6-5 to TRBJ1-1; 8 nucleotides align to TRBD1. The trim removed 5 bases at V and 4 bases at J, leaving 3 bases unmatched. Germline V CDR1 and CDR2: MNHEY, SVGAGI. The CDR3 covers 13 residues. As DNA, the CDR3 is TGTGCCAGCAGTAGACAGGGGTTCACTGAAGCTTTCTTT. Its translation is CASSRQGFTEAFF.

The chain combines TRBV19 with TRBJ2-1, with D possibly matching TRBD1 (7 bases). CDR1 LNHDA and CDR2 SQIVND come from the germline V gene (reference sequence). Deletions cut 4 bases from V and 0 bases from J, with 16 bases between. The CDR3 loop spans 17 amino acids. The CDR3 DNA is TGTGCCAGTAGTACTCAAGGGGGCGGGGCCTCCTACAATGAGCAGTTCTTC. Residues: CASSTQGGGASYNEQFF.

This clone was seen a single time. The CDR3 DNA follows: TGTGCCAGCAGCCCAGGTGCAGGGCTAGGATCACCCCTCCACTTT. It is translated as CASSPGAGLGSPLHF. V and J are TRBV5-4 and TRBJ1-6; possibly TRBD1 for D (5 bases). CDR1 is SGHNT, CDR2 YYREEE, per germline (reference sequence). The CDR3 spans 15 residues. The V gene lost 4 bases and the J gene lost 10 bases, with 18 bases spanning the gap.

The chain links TRBV9 to TRBJ2-2, with D perhaps matching TRBD2 (5 bases). V was pared by 4 bases and J by 1 base, with 17 bases between. CDR3 length equals 17 residues. Germline loops: CDR1 SGDLS, CDR2 YYNGEE. The CDR3 protein is CASSPRWGDENTGELFF. DNA for the CDR3: TGTGCCAGCAGCCCCAGATGGGGAGATGAGAACACCGGGGAGCTGTTTTTT.

CDR3 loop: CASSLRAPSGPEIAKNIQYF. The CDR3 nucleotides read TGTGCCAGCAGCTTAAGGGCGCCTAGCGGGCCCGAGATAGCCAAAAACATTCAGTACTTC. V and J are TRBV7-3 and TRBJ2-4; 8 nucleotides agree with TRBD2. Germline lookup yields CDR1 SGHTA and CDR2 FQGTGA. Trimming cost V 1 base and J 0 bases; bases outside gene matches: 14. CDR3 size: 20 residues.

The chain has TRBV24-1 and TRBJ1-4, with 8 bases matching TRBD1. With V trimmed by 3 bases and J by 7 bases, 6 bases remained unmatched. CDR3 length equals 15 residues. Germline CDR1 reads KGHDR; CDR2 reads SFDVKD. Here the CDR3 reads CATSDPDREAEKLFF. The CDR3 region has the DNA TGTGCCACCAGTGATCCGGACAGGGAGGCTGAAAAACTGTTTTTT.

The chain uses TRBV9 and TRBJ1-6, with 7 bases fitting TRBD1. V gave up 3 bases and J gave up 7 bases; unmatched junction bases: 4. This CDR3 region has 14 residues. Germline V lookup: CDR1 SGDLS, CDR2 YYNGEE. The DNA of the CDR3 is TGTGCCAGCAGCGCGGGGACAGCAAATTCACCCCTCCACTTT. Translated: CASSAGTANSPLHF.

This clone was seen a single time. This chain joins TRBV19 and TRBJ2-2; D perhaps matches TRBD2 (5 bases). The length of the CDR3 is 13 residues. The germline CDR1 and CDR2 sequences are LNHDA and SQIVND (reference sequence). V was shortened by 5 bases and J by 7 bases, with 11 bases between the two germline ends. CDR3 DNA sequence: TGTGCCAGTAGTGGGTGGGAGTTCGGGGAGCTGTTTTTT. It specifies CASSGWEFGELFF.

The chain uses TRBV11-3 and TRBJ1-1; D may be TRBD1 (6 bases). The CDR3 covers 14 residues. Trimming took 5 bases from V and 2 from J, leaving 12 bases between them. Germline CDR1 and CDR2: SGHNT and YENEEA. The CDR3 nucleotides read TGTGCCAGCAGCCCGGGACAAGCCAACACTGAAGCTTTCTTT. Protein: CASSPGQANTEAFF.

The chain uses TRBV28 and TRBJ1-1; tentatively, D is TRBD1 (5 bases). V dropped 5 bases and J dropped 6 bases, with 19 bases sitting between them. The CDR3 runs to 15 residues. Germline-derived CDR1 and CDR2 are MDHEN and SYDVKM. The CDR3 region has the DNA TGTGCCAGCAGTCCCTGGACACCTTACGGCGCTGAAGCTTTCTTT. It is translated as CASSPWTPYGAEAFF.

This clone showed up just a few times. V is TRBV19 and J is TRBJ1-1; D may be TRBD1 (6 bases). The length of the CDR3 is 14 residues. V dropped 9 bases and J dropped 2 bases, with 16 bases sitting between them. Germline CDR1 LNHDA, CDR2 SQIVND (reference sequence). The CDR3 DNA follows: TGTGCCAGCAAGCCCCAGGGGCAAAACACTGAAGCTTTCTTT. Its protein is CASKPQGQNTEAFF.

This clone was detected once. J is TRBJ2-1 and V is TRBV7-2; 8 bases map to TRBD2. J gave up 5 bases and V 5 bases, and 5 bases lay outside the gene matches. The CDR3 has 14 amino acids. The germline gives CDR1 SGHTA, CDR2 FQGNSA. The CDR3: CASSPAGVDNEQFF. Written as DNA, the CDR3 is TGTGCCAGCAGCCCAGCGGGAGTCGACAATGAGCAGTTCTTC. Full variable domain (remainder filled in from reference TRBV7-2 and TRBJ2-1): GAGVSQSPSNKVTEKGKDVELRCDPISGHTALYWYRQSLGQGLEFLIYFQGNSAPDKSGLPSDRFSAERTGGSVSTLTIQRTQQEDSAVYLCASSPAGVDNEQFFGPGTRLTVL.

The chain has TRBV19 and TRBJ1-4, with D possibly being TRBD1 (5 bases). The CDR3 covers 15 residues. Germline values: CDR1 LNHDA, CDR2 SQIVND (reference sequence). Trimming took 5 bases from V and 6 from J, leaving 16 bases between them. The CDR3 protein is CASSPGTGWDEKLFF. The DNA of the CDR3 is TGTGCCAGTAGTCCCGGAACAGGCTGGGATGAAAAACTGTTTTTT.

This chain uses TRBV18 with TRBJ2-3; 7 bases are a match to TRBD2. Trimming took 3 bases from V and 0 from J; bases not matched to a gene: 6. CDR1 is KGHSH and CDR2 is LQKENI in the germline V gene. This CDR3 has 16 amino acids. This chain's CDR3 is CASSPGGVLSTDTQYF. The CDR3 DNA follows: TGTGCCAGCTCACCGGGAGGGGTTCTTAGCACAGATACGCAGTATTTT. The entire variable domain, with the rest obtained from reference TRBV18 and TRBJ2-3, is as follows: NAGVMQNPRHLVRRRGQEARLRCSPMKGHSHVYWYRQLPEEGLKFMVYLQKENIIDESGMPKERFSAEFPKEGPSILRIQQVVRGDSAAYFCASSPGGVLSTDTQYFGPGTRLTVL.

The rearrangement joins TRBV28 to TRBJ1-4; possible D gene TRBD1, 6 bases. Germline V gives CDR1 MDHEN, CDR2 SYDVKM. The CDR3 length is 12 residues. V was clipped by 6 bases and J by 14 bases, with 16 bases between them. Written as DNA, the CDR3 is TGTGCCAGCAGAGATTCCGGGACATTGCTGTTTTTT. Translation gives CASRDSGTLLFF. The full variable domain, rest sourced from reference TRBV28 and TRBJ1-4, is DVKVTQSSRYLVKRTGEKVFLECVQDMDHENMFWYRQDPGLGLRLIYFSYDVKMKEKGDIPEGYSVSREKKERFSLILESASTNQTSMYLCASRDSGTLLFFGSGTQLSVL.

The chain joins TRBV4-1 to TRBJ1-2, with 9 nucleotides matching TRBD1. CDR1 is MGHRA and CDR2 is YSYEKL in the germline V gene. CDR3 length: 15 amino acids. J was trimmed by 4 bases and V by 3 bases; bases with no gene match: 6. The CDR3 loop reads CASSQRTGATYGYTF. The CDR3 DNA follows: TGCGCCAGCAGCCAGAGGACAGGGGCCACCTATGGCTACACCTTC.

J is TRBJ1-1 and V is TRBV9; the D is unclear. The CDR3 sequence is 13 residues long. The V gene lost 5 bases and the J gene lost 1 base, with 9 bases spanning the gap. Germline V gives CDR1 SGDLS, CDR2 YYNGEE. In DNA form, the CDR3 reads TGTGCCAGCAGTTCCCGACAGAACACTGAAGCTTTCTTT. Amino acid sequence: CASSSRQNTEAFF.

The genes are TRBV2 and TRBJ1-2; D not certain. The CDR3 contains 12 residues. V was cut by 2 bases and J by 5 bases, with 6 bases left in between. From germline, CDR1 is SNHLY and CDR2 FYNNEI. The CDR3 coding sequence is TGTGCCAGCAGTGAAAATTCGTATGGCTACACCTTC. Translating it yields CASSENSYGYTF.

The rearrangement links TRBV20-1 to TRBJ2-7, with 12 nucleotides matching TRBD2. The CDR3 length is 18 residues. The V gene end was trimmed by 3 bases and the J gene end by 5 bases; junction bases not matched to a gene: 17. Germline CDR1 is DFQATT and CDR2 is SNEGSKA (reference sequence). Here the CDR3 DNA reads TGCAGTGCTAGTAAGCCTAGCGGGAGGGCCGTGAATTTCCACGAGCAGTACTTC. This codes for CSASKPSGRAVNFHEQYF.